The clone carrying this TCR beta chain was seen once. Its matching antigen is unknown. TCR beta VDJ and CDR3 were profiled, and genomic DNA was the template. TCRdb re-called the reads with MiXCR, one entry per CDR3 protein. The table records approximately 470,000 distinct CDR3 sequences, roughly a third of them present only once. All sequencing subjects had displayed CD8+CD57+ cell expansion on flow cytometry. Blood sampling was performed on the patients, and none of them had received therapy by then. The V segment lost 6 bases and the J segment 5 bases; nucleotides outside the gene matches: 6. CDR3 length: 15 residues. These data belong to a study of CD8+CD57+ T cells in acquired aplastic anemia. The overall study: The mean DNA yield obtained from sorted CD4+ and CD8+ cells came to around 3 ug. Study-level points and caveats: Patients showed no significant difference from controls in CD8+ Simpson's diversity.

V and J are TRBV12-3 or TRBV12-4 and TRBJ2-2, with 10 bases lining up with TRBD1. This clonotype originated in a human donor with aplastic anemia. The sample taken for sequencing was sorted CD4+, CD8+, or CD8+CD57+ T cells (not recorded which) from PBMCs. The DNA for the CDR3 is TGTGCCAGCAGAACCTGGACAGGGGGGACCGGGGAGCTGTTTTTT. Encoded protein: CASRTWTGGTGELFF.